This T cell receptor (beta chain) is from a study of blood T cells in healthy people across ages. About the study: Using template switching, researchers captured about one barcoded beta molecule for each two T cells.

Germline CDR1 reads MNHEY; CDR2 reads SMNVEV (reference sequence). The length of the CDR3 is 16 residues. V lost 5 bases to trimming and J lost 5 bases; unmatched junction nucleotides: 10. Points on this clonotype: What it binds is not known.

General study results and limits: Whereas aged donors had fewer naive CD4+ cells, long-lived donors had more of them and higher diversity. The unknown donor CMV status may have confounded expanded clonotype changes.

A second PCR, run for roughly 7 to 12 cycles, used a sample-barcoded 5' primer plus a J-beta primer mix. TCRdb ran MiXCR on the 5' RACE reads and lists one entry per CDR3 protein. The sample consists of about 970,000 distinct CDR3 sequences, around 54% of them appearing once. This TCR was recovered from a woman aged 60-75 years in good health. The V gene is TRBV27, the J gene TRBJ2-5; 11 nucleotides agree with TRBD2. Sequences were obtained from blood. CDR3 region: CASSAGTSGLGETQYF. The CDR3 region has the DNA TGTGCCAGCAGTGCAGGGACTAGCGGACTTGGGGAGACCCAGTACTTC.